Listed here are 19 T cell receptor beta chains from one sample, sequenced in a study of regulatory T cells in long-lasting Graves disease (dated by TCRdb to 2020 to 2023). The library came from multiplex PCR. Sequencing took place on an Illumina HiSeq 4000. iRepertoire HTBI primers and Arm-PCR amplification of CDR3 regions were used to construct TCR beta libraries. TCRdb reprocessing: public reads trimmed at Q25 with fastp, clones called with MiXCR, in-frame beta chains kept. Each CDR3 protein appears once, grouped with its most common genes and DNA. Counted in this sample were approximately 400,000 distinct CDR3 sequences; under 15% of them appeared once. Approximately 16% of the sample is in the top ten clones. According to the study, the label for this sample's time point signals: newly diagnosed GD, antithyroid drugs for less than 3 months. RNA was extracted from PBMCs in TRIzol for both TCR sequencing and RNA sequencing.

These same data were also listed under a study on T cells in Graves' hyperthyroidism and ophthalmopathy.

Sequencing used peripheral blood mononuclear cells (PBMCs), obtained at new diagnosis, from a patient treated with antithyroid drugs. These receptors were taken from a woman in her 30s with Graves disease. Donor details come from another sample of the same person, matched by shared clones.

This clonotype was observed at least ten times. This chain joins TRBV6-5 and TRBJ2-7; maybe TRBD2 (8 bases). Trimming pared 2 bases from V and 0 bases from J, leaving 20 bases between. Germline V gene data show CDR1 as MNHEY and CDR2 as SVGAGI. The CDR3 is 18 amino acids. The CDR3 spells CASSYHGTDTSGSYEQYF. DNA of the CDR3: TGTGCCAGCAGTTACCATGGGACAGACACTAGCGGCTCCTACGAGCAGTACTTC.

This clonotype was detected ten times or more. The chain is built from TRBV6-1 and TRBJ1-5; D is unresolved. This CDR3 comprises 16 residues. With 6 bases removed from V and 0 bases from J, the gap between germline ends came to 15 bases. The germline CDR1 and CDR2 sequences are MNHNS and SASEGT. The CDR3 here is CASSPGLTYSNQPQHF. The CDR3 bases are TGTGCCAGCAGCCCCGGACTAACTTATAGCAATCAGCCCCAGCATTTT.

Many counts were recorded for this clonotype. The V gene is TRBV12-3 or TRBV12-4, the J gene TRBJ2-1, with 9 nucleotides matching TRBD2. The V gene end was trimmed by 5 bases and the J gene end by 0 bases; junction bases not matched to a gene: 5. The CDR3 consists of 16 residues. Here the CDR3 reads CASSPPGLASYNEQFF. The CDR3 region has the DNA TGTGCCAGCAGTCCCCCGGGACTAGCCTCCTACAATGAGCAGTTCTTC.

This clonotype came up many times. The chain has TRBV10-1 and TRBJ2-1; the match to TRBD2 covers 9 bases. V lost 5 bases, J lost 3 bases, and 5 bases stayed unmatched. Looked up from germline, CDR1 is WNHNN and CDR2 is SYGVQD (reference sequence). The CDR3 length is 15 residues. CDR3: CASSLAGEGYNEQFF. Written as DNA, the CDR3 is TGCGCCAGCAGTTTAGCGGGAGAGGGCTACAATGAGCAGTTCTTC.

The table lists this clonotype with many counts. This rearrangement joins TRBV5-5 to TRBJ1-2; D gene unclear. V was clipped by 4 bases and J by 2 bases, with 3 bases between them. Germline V gene data show CDR1 as SGHKS and CDR2 as YYEKEE (reference sequence). The CDR3 is 11 amino acids. The CDR3 region is CASSTNYGYTF. The CDR3 DNA reads as TGTGCCAGCAGCACGAACTATGGCTACACCTTC.

J is TRBJ1-2 and V is TRBV25-1; possible D gene TRBD1, 5 bases. This CDR3 is 13 amino acids long. Trimming pared 6 bases from V and 4 bases from J, leaving 12 bases between. CDR1 is MGHDK, CDR2 SYGVNS, per germline. The chain's CDR3 is CASRDSGRYGYTF. For the CDR3, the DNA is TGTGCCAGCAGGGACTCGGGACGCTATGGCTACACCTTC.

DNA of the CDR3: TGTGCCAGCAGCTCCCAGGGGGGACAGGGGAGCGCAGATACGCAGTATTTT. Translated: CASSSQGGQGSADTQYF. The J gene is TRBJ2-3, the V gene TRBV7-9, with 10 positions matching TRBD1. CDR3 size: 17 residues. Per germline, CDR1 SEHNR and CDR2 FQNEAQ (reference sequence). J lost 4 bases, V lost 4 bases, and 11 bases had no gene match.

This clonotype was seen ten or more times. V gene TRBV27 combines with J gene TRBJ1-1, with a weak D call TRBD1 (5 bases). Germline V gene data show CDR1 as MNHEY and CDR2 as SMNVEV (reference sequence). The CDR3 totals 14 residues. V was shortened by 5 bases and J by 5 bases, with 15 bases between the two germline ends. This CDR3 is CASSQGFQRTEAFF. The CDR3 DNA reads as TGTGCCAGCAGTCAGGGTTTCCAGAGGACTGAAGCTTTCTTT.

This clonotype has just a few counts. The rearrangement joins TRBV14 to TRBJ2-4; possible D gene TRBD1, 6 bases. The CDR3 has 15 amino acids. V was shortened by 0 bases and J by 7 bases, with 13 bases between the two germline ends. The germline V gene encodes CDR1 SGHDN and CDR2 FVKESK. CDR3: CASSQEGAGRNIQYF. The CDR3 DNA sequence: TGTGCCAGCAGCCAAGAGGGGGCAGGACGGAACATTCAGTACTTC.

This clonotype was seen ten or more times. This sequence joins TRBV27 and TRBJ2-2; D may correspond to TRBD1 or TRBD2 (5 bases each). The CDR3 loop spans 16 amino acids. Germline V lookup: CDR1 MNHEY, CDR2 SMNVEV (reference sequence). The V end lost 4 bases, the J end lost 0 bases, and 12 bases lay between the germline ends. CDR3 bases: TGTGCCAGCAGTTACGGGACGGAATCGAACACCGGGGAGCTGTTTTTT. This gives the protein CASSYGTESNTGELFF.

This clonotype appeared many times. The CDR3 nucleotides read TGTGCCAGCAGCGTAAGCGGGAGAACAGATACGCAGTATTTT. Encoded protein: CASSVSGRTDTQYF. This chain connects TRBV2 to TRBJ2-3; 8 bases agree with TRBD2. The ends lost 6 bases at V and 3 bases at J; junction bases unmatched: 5. CDR1 SNHLY and CDR2 FYNNEI come from the germline V gene. The CDR3 loop spans 14 amino acids.

This clonotype occurred many times. The chain carries TRBV30 and TRBJ1-5; TRBD1 might be the D (6 bases). Trimming removed 0 bases from V and 1 base from J, with 10 bases in between. This CDR3 region has 15 residues. Germline lookup yields CDR1 GTSNPN and CDR2 SVGIG (reference sequence). CDR3: CAWSVGGWSNQPQHF. In DNA, the CDR3 is TGTGCCTGGAGTGTAGGGGGTTGGAGCAATCAGCCCCAGCATTTT.

In this sample, this clonotype turned up many times. J is TRBJ2-2 and V is TRBV3-1, with D perhaps matching TRBD2 (5 bases). The CDR3 consists of 13 residues. V was clipped by 0 bases and J by 7 bases, with 6 bases between them. CDR1 and CDR2 from the germline V gene are LGHDT and YNNKEL (reference sequence). In nucleotides, the CDR3 is TGTGCCAGCAGCCAAGATCGGGGCGGGGAGCTGTTTTTT. It specifies CASSQDRGGELFF. Filled out from reference TRBV3-1 and TRBJ2-2, the complete variable domain reads DTAVSQTPKYLVTQMGNDKSIKCEQNLGHDTMYWYKQDSKKFLKIMFSYNNKELIINETVPNRFSPKSPDKAHLNLHINSLELGDSAVYFCASSQDRGGELFFGEGSRLTVL.

At least ten counts were recorded for this clonotype. The CDR3 DNA is TGTGCCTGGACCGGGACAGGGGATTCACCCCTCCACTTT. This codes for CAWTGTGDSPLHF. The V gene is TRBV30, the J gene TRBJ1-6, with TRBD1 matching 10 bases. This CDR3 region has 13 residues. CDR1 GTSNPN and CDR2 SVGIG come from the germline V gene (reference sequence). J gave up 8 bases and V 4 bases, and 2 bases lay outside the gene matches.

The table lists this clonotype with a few counts. The chain joins TRBV27 to TRBJ2-7, with TRBD2 identical over 9 bases. V dropped 2 bases and J dropped 5; count of bases not matched to a gene: 7. CDR1 and CDR2 (germline): MNHEY, SMNVEV (reference sequence). The CDR3 runs to 15 residues. The CDR3 DNA is TGTGCCAGCAGTTTAGTTGCGGGAGGGCCCCACGAGCAGTACTTC. It is translated as CASSLVAGGPHEQYF.

This clonotype has ten or more counts. The CDR3 bases are TGCGCCAGCAGCTTCCAAACAGGGGACTATGGCTACACCTTC. It translates to CASSFQTGDYGYTF. The chain combines TRBV5-1 with TRBJ1-2, with 7 nucleotides matching TRBD1. Germline-derived CDR1 and CDR2 are SGHRS and YFSETQ. This CDR3 spans 14 amino acids. J gave up 3 bases and V 2 bases, and 4 bases lay outside the gene matches.

Of note for this clonotype: At one boundary the junction diverges from the germline segment, which might be a read error. This chain links TRBV27 with TRBJ2-7; TRBD2 agrees at 9 bases. The CDR3 is 16 residues long. From germline, CDR1 is MNHEY and CDR2 SMNVEV (reference sequence). CDR3 residues: CATSLWASGTPHEQYF. CDR3 nucleotides: TGTGCCACCAGTTTATGGGCTAGCGGGACTCCCCACGAGCAGTACTTC.

This clonotype was detected ten times or more. The genes are TRBV20-1 and TRBJ2-1, with D tentatively TRBD2 (6 bases). Germline V gene data show CDR1 as DFQATT and CDR2 as SNEGSKA (reference sequence). Trimming removed 4 bases at V and 3 bases at J, with 13 bases between. The CDR3 has 14 residues. The CDR3 DNA reads as TGCAGTGCTACCTGGGACTCAAACTACAATGAGCAGTTCTTC. Its translation is CSATWDSNYNEQFF.

This chain links TRBV19 with TRBJ1-6, with 10 bases that match TRBD1. Trimming removed 5 bases from V and 6 bases from J; junction bases left unmatched: 13. This CDR3 has 18 amino acids. Germline V CDR1 and CDR2: LNHDA, SQIVND (reference sequence). The CDR3 DNA reads as TGTGCCAGTAGTCCGGGACAGGGGTGGCTAGCGAGTAATTCACCCCTCCACTTT. It specifies CASSPGQGWLASNSPLHF. The entire variable domain, with the rest obtained from reference TRBV19 and TRBJ1-6, is as follows: DGGITQSPKYLFRKEGQNVTLSCEQNLNHDAMYWYRQDPGQGLRLIYYSQIVNDFQKGDIAEGYSVSREKKESFPLTVTSAQKNPTAFYLCASSPGQGWLASNSPLHFGNGTRLTVT.